Each of the 19 T cell receptor beta chains below was sequenced from the same sample in a study of human T cells and chemical hapten exposure. Documented time point: patch test 1, 2 weeks after DPC sensitization. The treatment is: therapeutic diphenylcyclopropenone sensitization with weekly scalp DPC. Each CDR3 protein is one row after TCRdb ran MiXCR on the RACE reads. In the table there are around 300,000 distinct CDR3 sequences, approximately 6.3% of which are singletons. The source material was whole blood, sampled in connection with sensitization to the hapten diphenylcyclopropenone (DPC). These receptors were collected from a young woman with alopecia areata. Some clones in this sample may be carry-over from other donors' samples.

This clonotype was observed a few times. This chain joins TRBV6-2 or TRBV6-3 and TRBJ2-7, with 8 bases matching TRBD2. Germline CDR1 reads MNHEY; CDR2 reads SVGEGT. V was clipped by 6 bases and J by 0 bases; unmatched bases: 4. The CDR3 spans 14 residues. The CDR3 nucleotides are TGTGCCAGCAGACGCGGGGGGCGCTCCTACGAGCAGTACTTC. Translated: CASRRGGRSYEQYF.

This clonotype was recorded many times. This rearrangement joins TRBV29-1 to TRBJ2-3, with D perhaps matching TRBD1 (6 bases). The CDR3 runs 13 residues. Germline-derived CDR1 and CDR2 are SQVTM and ANQGSEA. V was pared by 7 bases and J by 2 bases, with 13 bases between. The CDR3 region is CSAPDRFTDTQYF. DNA for the CDR3: TGCAGCGCTCCGGACAGATTCACAGATACGCAGTATTTT.

This clonotype was recorded many times. The chain carries TRBV12-3 or TRBV12-4 and TRBJ2-7, with D possibly matching TRBD1 (6 bases). Trimming shortened V by 6 bases and J by 6 bases, and 12 bases separated the two germline ends. The CDR3 consists of 12 residues. Written as DNA, the CDR3 is TGTGCCAGCAGCCACAGGGTTGGCGAGCAGTACTTC. The encoded protein is CASSHRVGEQYF.

There are a few counts of this clonotype. The rearrangement joins TRBV3-1 to TRBJ2-6; possible D gene TRBD2, 5 bases. This CDR3 region has 15 residues. CDR1 and CDR2 from the germline V gene are LGHDT and YNNKEL (reference sequence). V lost 7 bases to trimming and J lost 0 bases, with 10 bases between them. CDR3 sequence: CASTEEGSGANVLTF. Written as DNA, the CDR3 is TGTGCCAGCACCGAAGAGGGCTCTGGGGCCAACGTCCTGACTTTC.

CDR3 region: CASSVPIDTGELFF. DNA of the CDR3: TGTGCCAGCAGCGTCCCGATCGACACCGGGGAGCTGTTTTTT. J is TRBJ2-2 and V is TRBV9; unclear D gene. Germline V gene sequence: CDR1 SGDLS, CDR2 YYNGEE. There are 14 residues in the CDR3. Trimming removed 2 bases from V and 3 bases from J, with 8 bases in between.

The CDR3: CASSPPKGQAENPYEQYF. The CDR3 DNA is TGTGCCAGCAGCCCGCCCAAGGGACAGGCCGAGAATCCCTACGAGCAGTACTTC. The chain links TRBV3-1 to TRBJ2-7; 8 positions match TRBD1. The CDR3 covers 18 residues. Unmatched junction bases numbered 16, after V lost 4 bases and J lost 2 bases. Germline CDR1 LGHDT, CDR2 YNNKEL (reference sequence).

In its sample, this clonotype was seen a few times. The chain is built from TRBV7-2 and TRBJ1-1; 9 bases are shared with TRBD1. This CDR3 is built from 14 residues. The J segment lost 4 bases and the V segment lost 4 bases, leaving 4 bases of the junction unmatched. Germline CDR1 SGHTA, CDR2 FQGNSA. The CDR3 bases are TGTGCCAGCAGCTCCACGACAGGGGGCACTGAAGCTTTCTTT. Protein product: CASSSTTGGTEAFF.

This clonotype has a count of ten or more. The V and J genes are TRBV9 and TRBJ2-7; TRBD1 matches 7 bases. V shed 7 bases and J 3 bases; nucleotides not matched to a gene: 10. This CDR3 comprises 14 residues. Germline assignment: CDR1 SGDLS and CDR2 YYNGEE. CDR3 region: CASERRGSFYEQYF. CDR3 sequence (DNA): TGTGCCAGCGAACGCAGGGGGAGTTTCTACGAGCAGTACTTC.

The chain links TRBV10-3 to TRBJ2-6, with a weak D call TRBD2 (6 bases). The CDR3 has 19 residues. With 4 bases removed from V and 0 bases from J, the gap between germline ends came to 19 bases. Germline V lookup: CDR1 ENHRY, CDR2 SYGVKD. The CDR3 loop reads CAISVGAAGRPSGANVLTF. Written as DNA, the CDR3 is TGTGCCATCAGTGTAGGGGCGGCAGGGAGGCCCTCTGGGGCCAACGTCCTGACTTTC.

This clonotype was detected many times. V gene TRBV4-1 combines with J gene TRBJ2-3; D remains unclear. Trimming took off 3 bases at V and 4 bases at J, with 17 bases between the two ends. Germline V gene data show CDR1 as MGHRA and CDR2 as YSYEKL. The CDR3 is 16 residues long. CDR3 sequence (DNA): TGCGCCAGCAGCCACCCCTCGGCACCCCGCGCAGATACGCAGTATTTT. It translates to CASSHPSAPRADTQYF.

The table lists this clonotype with many counts. Here the CDR3 reads CAIRESLKGQARV. The CDR3 region has the DNA TGTGCCATCAGAGAGTCGTTAAAGGGTCAGGCTCGCGTC. The chain uses TRBV10-3 and TRBJ2-7; D call uncertain. CDR1 and CDR2 from the germline V gene are ENHRY and SYGVKD. The CDR3 runs to 13 residues.

This clonotype was counted many times. V gene TRBV27 combines with J gene TRBJ1-4; D is perhaps TRBD1 (5 bases). Germline V lookup: CDR1 MNHEY, CDR2 SMNVEV (reference sequence). The CDR3 length is 16 residues. The V end lost 3 bases, the J end lost 7 bases, and 18 bases lay between the germline ends. CDR3 sequence: CASSFIPQGGLEKLFF. The CDR3 DNA sequence: TGTGCCAGCAGTTTTATCCCGCAGGGAGGCCTTGAAAAACTGTTTTTT.

The V gene is TRBV5-1, the J gene TRBJ1-4, with a possible D match to TRBD1 (5 bases). The V end lost 0 bases, the J end lost 6 bases, and 12 bases lay between the germline ends. Germline CDR1 SGHRS, CDR2 YFSETQ. This CDR3 has 15 residues. This chain's CDR3 is CASSLVGGTYEKLFF. As DNA, the CDR3 is TGCGCCAGCAGCTTGGTCGGGGGGACCTATGAAAAACTGTTTTTT.

The chain carries TRBV3-1 and TRBJ1-6, with 11 bases fitting TRBD1. The CDR3 covers 15 residues. Germline CDR1 is LGHDT and CDR2 is YNNKEL (reference sequence). The junction had 3 bases not matched to a gene; V was cut back by 6 bases and J by 5 bases. CDR3 amino acids: CASRGTGGHNSPLHF. CDR3 bases: TGTGCCAGCAGAGGGACAGGGGGACATAATTCACCCCTCCACTTT. Complete variable domain (other parts from reference TRBV3-1 and TRBJ1-6): DTAVSQTPKYLVTQMGNDKSIKCEQNLGHDTMYWYKQDSKKFLKIMFSYNNKELIINETVPNRFSPKSPDKAHLNLHINSLELGDSAVYFCASRGTGGHNSPLHFGNGTRLTVT.

This clonotype was counted at least ten times. The chain has TRBV6-6 and TRBJ1-4, with 7 bases aligning to TRBD1. V dropped 4 bases and J dropped 8; count of bases not matched to a gene: 10. Germline lookup yields CDR1 MNHNY and CDR2 SVGAGI (reference sequence). This CDR3 has 15 residues. The DNA of the CDR3 is TGTGCCAGCAGTTCGTCCGAGACAGGGAACGAAAAACTGTTTTTT. It specifies CASSSSETGNEKLFF.

This clonotype was detected many times. The rearrangement joins TRBV12-3 or TRBV12-4 to TRBJ2-3, with 11 bases lining up with TRBD2. The CDR3 is made up of 15 amino acids. The J segment lost 3 bases and the V segment lost 6 bases, leaving 5 bases of the junction unmatched. CDR3 region: CASRVAGGRTDTQYF. CDR3 nucleotide sequence: TGTGCCAGCAGAGTAGCGGGGGGGCGTACAGATACGCAGTATTTT.

The chain couples TRBV5-5 to TRBJ1-6; tentatively, D is TRBD1 (5 bases). This CDR3 region has 15 residues. Trimming pared 2 bases from V and 5 bases from J, leaving 11 bases between. CDR1 and CDR2 (germline): SGHKS, YYEKEE (reference sequence). The CDR3 loop reads CASSLPDRDNSPLHF. CDR3 nucleotide sequence: TGTGCCAGCAGCTTACCAGACAGAGATAATTCACCCCTCCACTTT. Looking up the rest from reference TRBV5-5 and TRBJ1-6 gives the full variable domain: DAGVTQSPTHLIKTRGQQVTLRCSPISGHKSVSWYQQVLGQGPQFIFQYYEKEERGRGNFPDRFSARQFPNYSSELNVNALLLGDSALYLCASSLPDRDNSPLHFGNGTRLTVT.

This sequence joins TRBV21-1 and TRBJ1-1; the listed D gene, TRBD1, was not tested against the DNA. TRBV21-1 is shown as a pseudogene. CDR3 length: 18 amino acids. The CDR3 sequence: CASSKGPGQGLMNTEAFF. In DNA form, the CDR3 reads TGTGCCAGCAGCAAAGGACCGGGACAGGGCCTAATGAACACTGAAGCTTTCTTT.

This clonotype was seen ten or more times. V and J are TRBV3-1 and TRBJ2-3; possibly TRBD2 for D (6 bases). This CDR3 contains 14 residues. V lost 3 bases, J lost 3 bases, and 10 bases lay in between. Germline values: CDR1 LGHDT, CDR2 YNNKEL (reference sequence). This chain's CDR3 is CASSQGGRTDTQYF. The CDR3 DNA reads TGTGCCAGCAGCCAGGGAGGTAGGACAGATACGCAGTATTTT.